The 4 T cell receptor beta chains below come from one sample, sequenced in a study of blood T cell repertoires in COVID-19. Profiling relied on immunoSEQ multiplex PCR, and the TCRdb table lists in-frame clones only, not all of them. The data hold some 200,000 clones, with approximately 87% observed a single time. The sequencing sample was made of peripheral blood. Receptors were obtained from a woman in her 70s with COVID-19, enrolled during active disease.

The chain uses TRBV5-4 and TRBJ2-1, with 11 bases matching TRBD2. The junction had 8 bases not matched to a gene; V was cut back by 4 bases and J by 11 bases. Germline V gene data show CDR1 as SGHNT and CDR2 as YYREEE (reference sequence). The CDR3 totals 14 residues. CDR3 nucleotide sequence: TGTGCCAGCAGCCAGTCACTAGCGGGAGATAAGCAGTTCTTC. This sequence encodes CASSQSLAGDKQFF.

The gene calls are TRBV12-5 and TRBJ2-3; D remains ambiguous. Deletions cut 1 base from V and 2 bases from J, with 7 bases between. Per the germline V gene, CDR1 is LGHNT and CDR2 is FRNRAP. The CDR3 sequence is 14 residues long. The CDR3 is CASGLARFTDTQYF. The CDR3 DNA sequence: TGTGCTAGTGGTTTGGCGAGGTTCACAGATACGCAGTATTTT.

The DNA for the CDR3 is TGTGCCAGCAGTTTATACGACCCAACTACCGGGACTAGCGCGATCTCCTACGAGCAGTACTTC. Amino acid sequence: CASSLYDPTTGTSAISYEQYF. The chain uses TRBV27 and TRBJ2-7, with TRBD2 matching 10 bases. The V and J ends lost 1 base and 0 bases, in that order; junction bases with no gene match: 18. In germline, CDR1 is MNHEY, CDR2 SMNVEV (reference sequence). The CDR3 runs 21 residues.

The rearrangement uses TRBV27 and TRBJ2-2; the match to TRBD2 covers 11 bases. CDR1 and CDR2 (germline): MNHEY, SMNVEV (reference sequence). The CDR3 is 16 residues long. V lost 8 bases, J lost 0 bases, and 5 bases stayed unmatched. CDR3 in amino acids: CASGGLAVTNTGELFF. CDR3 bases: TGTGCCAGCGGGGGACTAGCGGTAACGAACACCGGGGAGCTGTTTTTT.